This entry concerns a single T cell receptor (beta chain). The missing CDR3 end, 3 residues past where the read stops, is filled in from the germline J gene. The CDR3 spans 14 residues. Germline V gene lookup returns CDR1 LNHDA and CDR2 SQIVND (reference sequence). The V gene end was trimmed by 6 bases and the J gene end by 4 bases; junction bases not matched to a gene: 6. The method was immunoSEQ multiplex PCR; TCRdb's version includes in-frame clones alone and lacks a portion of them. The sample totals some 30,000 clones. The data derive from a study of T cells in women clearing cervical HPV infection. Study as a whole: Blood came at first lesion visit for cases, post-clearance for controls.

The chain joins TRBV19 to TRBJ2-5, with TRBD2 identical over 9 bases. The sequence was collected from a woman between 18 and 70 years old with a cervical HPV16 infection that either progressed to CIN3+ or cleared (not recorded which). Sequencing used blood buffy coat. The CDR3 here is CASSLGTSPETQYF. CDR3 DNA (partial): TGTGCCAGTAGCCTTGGGACTAGCCCAGAGACC.